This T cell receptor (beta chain) was retrieved from a study of TIL therapy for anti-PD-1-resistant metastatic lung cancer. Looking at the study overall: Tumor harvest preceded PD-1/PD-L1 blockade, followed by nivolumab treatment.

Sample time point: pre-treatment sample, taken before nivolumab and TIL therapy. Enrollment ran from 2017 to January 2020. This was the immunoSEQ v3 assay. Using immunoSEQ multiplex PCR, the repertoire was profiled, and TCRdb retains in-frame clones only, with some absent. The sample yields tens of thousands of clones, 65% to 90% seen once. This clone was seen a handful of times. What it binds is unknown. Trimming cost V 0 bases and J 3 bases, with 10 bases left between them. In germline, CDR1 is KGHDR, CDR2 SFDVKD. This CDR3 region has 16 residues. General observations from the study: The cohort had more treatment-naive, never-smoker and oncogene-addicted patients than typical.

The input for sequencing was blood, taken at baseline. The TCR sequence derives from a person aged 25 to 79 with non-small cell lung cancer. The rearrangement joins TRBV24-1 to TRBJ2-2; possible D gene TRBD2, 6 bases. The CDR3: CATSDLGRGDTGELFF. The CDR3 region has the DNA TGTGCCACCAGTGATTTGGGGCGGGGCGACACCGGGGAGCTGTTTTTT.